The T cell receptor (beta chain) under discussion was sequenced for a study of T cells after yellow fever vaccination (dated by TCRdb to about 2019). Background on the whole study: Libraries from fractions with low cell numbers were prepared with the SMART-Seq v4 Ultra Low Input RNA kit. Blood was collected at multiple timepoints before and after primary and secondary immunization, and bulk PBMC replicates and cell subsets were isolated. To follow T-cell clones before and after both primary and booster YFV17D yellow fever vaccination, bulk TCR alpha and beta repertoires underwent longitudinal sequencing. Two healthy male donors, one aged 18 to 30 and one aged 30 to 40 years, were included in the cohort. Here is what the overall study found, with its caveats: Most clones expanded after primary vaccination were re-detected after the booster (approximately 95% of CD4 and approximately 89% of CD8), suggesting broad memory maintenance. Compared with the primary T-cell response, the secondary T-cell response was weaker but faster, peaking on day 5 rather than day 15. FACS-sorted repertoires could contain abundant contaminating clonotypes from the bulk population, so computational filtering was required. Because only a couple of donors were included in the study, the extent to which the findings can be generalized is limited. A small share of clonotypes occurred in both CD4 and CD8 compartments, likely arising from convergent recombination.

In light of the paper, this sample's treatment or condition label describes: live attenuated yellow fever vaccine strain. At each blood-draw timepoint, two biological replicates of bulk PBMCs were collected. PBMCs were isolated from peripheral blood using a standard Ficoll-Paque protocol. TriZol was used to extract RNA from bulk PBMCs, CD4 and CD8 fractions, and dextramer-positive and dextramer-negative fractions. This clonotype turned up a few times. What antigen it recognizes has not been identified. It has no much larger one-base neighbor in the sample; base qualities were not kept. Synthesis of TCR cDNA relied on 5'RACE template switching, a step that introduced a universal primer site along with unique molecular identifiers. Priming for cDNA synthesis came from both the TCR alpha and TCR beta constant segments. Libraries were amplified in two PCR steps, with sample barcodes and sequencing adapters added in the second step. Sequencing of the libraries was done on either Illumina HiSeq 2500 (2x100 bp) or NovaSeq (2x150 bp). In the paper's pipeline: MIGEC was used to demultiplex reads and collapse the reads into UMI consensus sequences, and MiXCR was used for V(D)J alignment. Vaccine-responding clonotypes were defined with edgeR using replicate PBMC samples, requiring FDR below 0.01 and a log2 fold change above 5 up to day 15. Bulk clonotypes were assigned CD4 or CD8 identity according to which sequenced CD4 or CD8 repertoire held them at higher abundance. The public reads were reanalyzed by TCRdb: fastp trimming at Q25, MiXCR alignment, in-frame beta chains only. All rows with the same CDR3 protein become a single entry with the most common DNA and genes. TCRdb, not the original authors, processed these V and J calls. A total of about 340,000 distinct CDR3 sequences appear in this sample, 8.7% of them only once. The ten largest clonotypes hold about 20% of the sample.

The source is a man between 18 and 35 years old who received the YFV17D yellow fever vaccine. Sequencing used PBMCs, obtained on the day of the first yellow fever vaccination.

The DNA sequence reads TGTGCCAGCAGCTTCTCCACAGGGAATCTTGGCTACACCTTC. This yields the protein CASSFSTGNLGYTF. The rearranged chain carries TRBV7-8 and TRBJ1-2, and possibly TRBD1, on 6 matching bases. The V end loses 3 bases and the J end loses 7 bases, and a stretch of 15 bases separates them. The CDR3 goes from the cysteine to the phenylalanine over 14 residues. Only the CDR3 region is kept as DNA, spanning 42 bases read in frame from base 1. The germline V gene encodes CDR1 SGHVS and CDR2 FQNEAQ.